The next 25 T cell receptor beta chains were all read from a single sample in a study of cytomegalovirus exposure and HLA in healthy donors. 60 Vbeta and 13 Jbeta primers were used in PCR. Data came from immunoSEQ multiplex PCR; TCRdb stores just in-frame clones and leaves some out. The repertoire consists of around 180,000 clones, with roughly 71% occurring once and the leading ten covering roughly 1.6%. Sequencing input: PBMCs. The source of these receptors is a girl aged 10 to 17 in good health and CMV-seronegative.

This clone came up a few times. The chain is built from TRBV5-4 and TRBJ2-1; a weak D match, TRBD2 (5 bases). V gave up 4 bases and J gave up 3 bases, with 14 bases separating them. The CDR3 spans 15 residues. Germline V gene lookup returns CDR1 SGHNT and CDR2 YYREEE (reference sequence). The CDR3 is CASSPRTGIYNEQFF. The CDR3 DNA sequence: TGTGCCAGCAGCCCCCGGACGGGGATCTACAATGAGCAGTTCTTC.

The V and J genes are TRBV7-8 and TRBJ1-2, with D tentatively TRBD1 (5 bases). V was pared by 5 bases and J by 2 bases, with 12 bases between. The CDR3 totals 14 residues. CDR1 SGHVS and CDR2 FQNEAQ come from the germline V gene. The CDR3 coding sequence is TGTGCCAGCAGCCCCCCCGACAGAAACTATGGCTACACCTTC. Amino acid sequence: CASSPPDRNYGYTF.

The chain uses TRBV18 and TRBJ2-3, with 11 bases fitting TRBD2. This CDR3 contains 17 residues. Losses at the gene ends were 3 bases for V and 0 bases for J; bases not matched to a gene: 5. CDR1 is KGHSH, CDR2 LQKENI, per germline. The CDR3 loop reads CASSPGLAVTSTDTQYF. CDR3 DNA: TGTGCCAGCTCACCGGGACTAGCGGTTACTAGCACAGATACGCAGTATTTT. Combining the CDR3 with reference TRBV18 and TRBJ2-3 gives the whole variable domain NAGVMQNPRHLVRRRGQEARLRCSPMKGHSHVYWYRQLPEEGLKFMVYLQKENIIDESGMPKERFSAEFPKEGPSILRIQQVVRGDSAAYFCASSPGLAVTSTDTQYFGPGTRLTVL.

V and J are TRBV9 and TRBJ2-3; weak D call: TRBD1 (6 bases). The CDR3 loop spans 15 amino acids. Trimming removed 0 bases at V and 0 bases at J, with 8 bases between. Germline loops: CDR1 SGDLS, CDR2 YYNGEE. The CDR3 region is CASSVAGASTDTQYF. The DNA for the CDR3 is TGTGCCAGCAGCGTAGCAGGGGCAAGCACAGATACGCAGTATTTT.

The rearrangement joins TRBV27 to TRBJ1-2, with TRBD1 as a possible D gene (5 bases). The CDR3 contains 11 residues. Germline CDR1 MNHEY, CDR2 SMNVEV (reference sequence). Trimming stripped 8 bases from V and 3 bases from J, with 7 bases between. DNA of the CDR3: TGTGCCAGCGGGGCAGACTATGGCTACACCTTC. Translating it yields CASGADYGYTF.

V is TRBV5-4 and J is TRBJ2-1, with 7 nucleotides matching TRBD2. Germline-derived CDR1 and CDR2 are SGHNT and YYREEE (reference sequence). The J segment lost 3 bases and the V segment lost 4 bases, leaving 4 bases of the junction unmatched. The CDR3 is 14 residues long. As DNA, the CDR3 is TGTGCCAGCAGCCCGGGGGGTCGCTACAATGAGCAGTTCTTC. This codes for CASSPGGRYNEQFF.

This clone came up a few times. The J gene is TRBJ1-3, the V gene TRBV4-1, with 10 bases aligning to TRBD1. Trimming took 3 bases from V and 5 from J; bases not matched to a gene: 7. This CDR3 has 16 amino acids. The germline V gene encodes CDR1 MGHRA and CDR2 YSYEKL. The CDR3 nucleotides are TGCGCCAGCAGCCACCCCAGTGACAGGGGGCGAAACACCATATATTTT. This translates into CASSHPSDRGRNTIYF.

CDR3 sequence (DNA): TGTGCCAGCACCCAGGGGGGAGAATATGGCTACACCTTC. As protein: CASTQGGEYGYTF. This chain links TRBV2 with TRBJ1-2, with 7 bases matching TRBD1. CDR3 length: 13 residues. The V gene end was trimmed by 7 bases and the J gene end by 5 bases; junction bases not matched to a gene: 7. Germline-derived CDR1 and CDR2 are SNHLY and FYNNEI.

J is TRBJ1-5 and V is TRBV5-1; TRBD1 might be the D (6 bases). The germline V gene encodes CDR1 SGHRS and CDR2 YFSETQ. V lost 4 bases, J lost 7 bases, and 9 bases lay in between. This CDR3 contains 12 residues. This CDR3 reads CASSLTGQPQHF. The DNA for the CDR3 is TGCGCCAGCAGCCTAACAGGGCAGCCCCAGCATTTT.

Written as DNA, the CDR3 is TGCGCCAGCAGCCCAGCGGGCGGGGATGCAAACATTCAGTACTTC. Encoded protein: CASSPAGGDANIQYF. V gene TRBV5-1 combines with J gene TRBJ2-4; tentatively, D is TRBD2 (6 bases). Germline V CDR1 and CDR2: SGHRS, YFSETQ. V was pared by 4 bases and J by 6 bases, with 17 bases between. This CDR3 has 15 amino acids.

The gene calls are TRBV2 and TRBJ1-6; D perhaps matches TRBD1 (6 bases). Germline-derived CDR1 and CDR2 are SNHLY and FYNNEI. CDR3 size: 13 residues. Trimming removed 7 bases from V and 10 bases from J, with 14 bases in between. The CDR3 coding sequence is TGTGCCAGCATCCCCGGGAGGGGGTCACCCCTCCACTTT. It translates to CASIPGRGSPLHF.

This clone occurred a few times. The chain carries TRBV6-6 and TRBJ1-5; D is perhaps TRBD1 (5 bases). The CDR3 contains 14 residues. V was pared by 4 bases and J by 3 bases, with 10 bases between. Germline CDR1 reads MNHNY; CDR2 reads SVGAGI (reference sequence). The CDR3 loop reads CASSFDSLNQPQHF. CDR3 coding DNA: TGTGCCAGCAGTTTCGACAGTCTCAATCAGCCCCAGCATTTT.

The V call is TRBV9, the J call TRBJ1-2; D remains unclear. V was clipped by 6 bases and J by 3 bases, with 15 bases between them. Germline V gene sequence: CDR1 SGDLS, CDR2 YYNGEE. The CDR3 covers 14 residues. The CDR3 protein is CASTRGGVDYGYTF. The DNA for the CDR3 is TGTGCCAGCACCCGGGGTGGGGTTGACTATGGCTACACCTTC.

This clone turned up a few times. This sequence joins TRBV19 and TRBJ2-3; no reliable D call. V lost 4 bases and J lost 2, with 4 bases in between. The germline V gene encodes CDR1 LNHDA and CDR2 SQIVND (reference sequence). The CDR3 loop spans 12 amino acids. CDR3 in amino acids: CASSTYTDTQYF. Written as DNA, the CDR3 is TGTGCCAGTAGTACGTACACAGATACGCAGTATTTT.

The V and J genes are TRBV5-4 and TRBJ2-7; 8 bases line up with TRBD1. This CDR3 is built from 15 residues. Germline assignment: CDR1 SGHNT and CDR2 YYREEE (reference sequence). V lost 2 bases and J lost 3; bases outside the gene matches: 7. CDR3 coding DNA: TGTGCCAGCAGCTTTACCGGGACAGGAGACTACGAGCAGTACTTC. Its translation is CASSFTGTGDYEQYF.

This chain links TRBV29-1 with TRBJ2-2; 8 bases align to TRBD1. Germline loops: CDR1 SQVTM, CDR2 ANQGSEA. The V gene end was trimmed by 4 bases and the J gene end by 0 bases; junction bases not matched to a gene: 13. This CDR3 is built from 18 residues. CDR3 coding DNA: TGCAGCGTTGCTTTACCCGACAGGGGATTAGCGAACACCGGGGAGCTGTTTTTT. It yields the protein CSVALPDRGLANTGELFF.

The chain carries TRBV5-1 and TRBJ1-2; a weak D match, TRBD1 (6 bases). Germline V gives CDR1 SGHRS, CDR2 YFSETQ. Trimming removed 0 bases at V and 4 bases at J, with 25 bases between. The CDR3 extends over 19 amino acids. The CDR3, as DNA: TGCGCCAGCAGCTTGGGTTCCAGGGGCGAGAATCCTAAATTCTATGGCTACACCTTC. Translation gives CASSLGSRGENPKFYGYTF.

This clone turned up a few times. V and J are TRBV29-1 and TRBJ2-3; D is unresolved. With 0 bases removed from V and 0 bases from J, the gap between germline ends came to 10 bases. CDR1 is SQVTM and CDR2 is ANQGSEA in the germline V gene. The CDR3 is 15 amino acids. The CDR3 nucleotides read TGCAGCGTTGAAGAACCCAACCGGAGCACAGATACGCAGTATTTT. This codes for CSVEEPNRSTDTQYF.

This rearrangement joins TRBV18 to TRBJ2-7, with a tentative D call TRBD2 (5 bases). Germline V gene lookup returns CDR1 KGHSH and CDR2 LQKENI. Trimming removed 3 bases at V and 3 bases at J, with 12 bases between. This CDR3 contains 14 residues. CDR3 residues: CASSPWTEVYEQYF. The DNA for the CDR3 is TGTGCCAGCTCACCTTGGACGGAGGTCTACGAGCAGTACTTC. The full variable domain, in which reference TRBV18 and TRBJ2-7 provide the parts outside the CDR3, is NAGVMQNPRHLVRRRGQEARLRCSPMKGHSHVYWYRQLPEEGLKFMVYLQKENIIDESGMPKERFSAEFPKEGPSILRIQQVVRGDSAAYFCASSPWTEVYEQYFGPGTRLTVT.

There are a few counts of this clone. The CDR3 DNA reads TGCGCCAGCAGCTTCGGGGGGGAACAAACTGAAGCTTTCTTT. Amino acids: CASSFGGEQTEAFF. The chain joins TRBV5-1 to TRBJ1-1; D is possibly TRBD1 (5 bases). Germline V gives CDR1 SGHRS, CDR2 YFSETQ. This CDR3 comprises 14 residues. With 2 bases removed from V and 5 bases from J, the gap between germline ends came to 13 bases. The variable domain in full, completed from reference TRBV5-1 and TRBJ1-1, reads KAGVTQTPRYLIKTRGQQVTLSCSPISGHRSVSWYQQTPGQGLQFLFEYFSETQRNKGNFPGRFSGRQFSNSRSEMNVSTLELGDSALYLCASSFGGEQTEAFFGQGTRLTVV.

The V gene is TRBV4-2, the J gene TRBJ1-5, with D maybe TRBD1 (5 bases). Trimming pared 4 bases from V and 7 bases from J, leaving 17 bases between. CDR3 length: 15 amino acids. CDR1 and CDR2 (germline): LGHNA, YNFKEQ. CDR3 bases: TGTGCCAGCAGCCCCGCGCGGGACGATCAACAGCCCCAGCATTTT. It translates to CASSPARDDQQPQHF.

The chain couples TRBV30 to TRBJ1-5; no clear D gene. The ends were cut back, 0 bases at V and 11 bases at J, with 8 bases in the middle. CDR1 GTSNPN and CDR2 SVGIG come from the germline V gene (reference sequence). The CDR3 length is 11 residues. The CDR3 DNA is TGTGCCTGGAGTGTATCTGAGACCCAGCATTTT. Translation gives CAWSVSETQHF. The full variable domain, in which reference TRBV30 and TRBJ1-5 provide the parts outside the CDR3, is SQTIHQWPATLVQPVGSPLSLECTVEGTSNPNLYWYRQAAGRGLQLLFYSVGIGQISSEVPQNLSASRPQDRQFILSSKKLLLSDSGFYLCAWSVSETQHFGDGTRLSIL.

There are a few counts of this clone. One end of the junction is discordant with germline, which a read error may explain. The chain joins TRBV5-4 to TRBJ2-7; tentative D call: TRBD1 (6 bases). CDR1 and CDR2 (germline): SGHNT, YYREEE (reference sequence). The CDR3 is made up of 13 amino acids. The CDR3: CASSLVSGRGVNF. The CDR3 DNA sequence: TGTGCCAGCAGCTTGGTTTCAGGCAGGGGAGTCAACTTC.

The chain combines TRBV19 with TRBJ1-2; TRBD1 aligns across 9 bases. This CDR3 region has 14 residues. V shed 4 bases and J 5 bases; nucleotides not matched to a gene: 5. Germline V lookup: CDR1 LNHDA, CDR2 SQIVND (reference sequence). CDR3: CASSTPDRGYGYTF. In nucleotides, the CDR3 is TGTGCCAGTAGTACCCCCGACAGGGGGTATGGCTACACCTTC.

This chain uses TRBV2 with TRBJ2-7; 7 bases are shared with TRBD1. The J segment lost 3 bases and the V segment lost 8 bases, leaving 7 bases of the junction unmatched. This CDR3 comprises 13 residues. Germline CDR1 reads SNHLY; CDR2 reads FYNNEI. The CDR3 DNA is TGTGCCAGCGGGGGACAGACGAACTACGAGCAGTACTTC. This translates into CASGGQTNYEQYF.